The clone carrying this T cell receptor beta chain was observed a handful of times. This sample was included in a study of PD-1 blockade in classical Hodgkin lymphoma. Method: immunoSEQ multiplex PCR; TCRdb's copy keeps in-frame clones and lacks some. The sample consists of about 64,000 clones, over 85% of them appearing once. Per the germline V gene, CDR1 is GTSNPN and CDR2 is SVGIG (reference sequence). The CDR3 is made up of 13 amino acids. V lost 3 bases and J lost 1, with 7 bases in between. Indicated time point: cycle 4 day 1 (C4D1), after 6 weeks of nivolumab. Every patient relapsed after autologous stem cell transplantation, and brentuximab vedotin exposure varied.

The chain employs TRBV30 and TRBJ1-5; D remains unclear. This specimen consisted of peripheral blood mononuclear cells (PBMCs), obtained before the fourth cycle of nivolumab. This clonotype originated in a human donor with classical Hodgkin lymphoma. DNA of the CDR3: TGTGCCTGGAGGGGCGGCAGCAATCAGCCCCAGCATTTT. This encodes CAWRGGSNQPQHF.